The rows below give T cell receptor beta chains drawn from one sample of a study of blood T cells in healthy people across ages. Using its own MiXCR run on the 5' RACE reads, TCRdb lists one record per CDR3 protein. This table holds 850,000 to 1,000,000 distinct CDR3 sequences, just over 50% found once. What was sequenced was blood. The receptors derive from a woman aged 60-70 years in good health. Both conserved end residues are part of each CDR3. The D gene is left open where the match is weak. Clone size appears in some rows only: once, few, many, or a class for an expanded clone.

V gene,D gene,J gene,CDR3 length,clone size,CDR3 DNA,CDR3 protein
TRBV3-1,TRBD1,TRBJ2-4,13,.,TGTGCCAGCAGCCACGGACAGGGATACATTCAGTACTTC,CASSHGQGYIQYF
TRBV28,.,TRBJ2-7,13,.,TGTGCCAGCAGCTTACCTAACCCCTACGAGCAGTACTTC,CASSLPNPYEQYF
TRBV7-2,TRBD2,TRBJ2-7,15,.,TGTGCCAGCATCCTTCTAACGGGAGGGCCTCACGAGCAGTACTTC,CASILLTGGPHEQYF
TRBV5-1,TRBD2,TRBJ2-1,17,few,TGCGCCAGCAGCTTGTCAATCGGGACTAGCGGCTACAATGAGCAGTTCTTC,CASSLSIGTSGYNEQFF
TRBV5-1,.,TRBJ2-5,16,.,TGCGCCAGCAGCTTGGGTCTAAGACAGAGCCAAGAGACCCAGTACTTC,CASSLGLRQSQETQYF
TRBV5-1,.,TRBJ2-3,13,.,TGCGCCAGCAGCCTCGGTGCGCCCGCGACGCAGTATTTT,CASSLGAPATQYF
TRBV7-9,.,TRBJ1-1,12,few,TGTGCCAGCAGCTTAGTTTCCACTGAAGCTTTCTTT,CASSLVSTEAFF
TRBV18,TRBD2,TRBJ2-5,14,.,TGTGCCAGCTCAAAGGGACTAGGCGCCGAGACCCAGTACTTC,CASSKGLGAETQYF
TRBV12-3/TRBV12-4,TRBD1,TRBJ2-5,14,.,TGTGCCAGCAGTACCGGACAGGGTTACGAGACCCAGTACTTC,CASSTGQGYETQYF
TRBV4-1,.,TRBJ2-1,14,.,TGCGCCAGCAGCCAAGTGGGGACCCGGAATGAGCAGTTCTTC,CASSQVGTRNEQFF
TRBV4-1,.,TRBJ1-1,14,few,TGCGCCAGCAGCCAACCTACAATGAACACTGAAGCTTTCTTT,CASSQPTMNTEAFF
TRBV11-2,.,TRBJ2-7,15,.,TGCGCCAGCAGCTTAGGGAGCGGCCTCCTCTACGAGCAGTACTTC,CASSLGSGLLYEQYF
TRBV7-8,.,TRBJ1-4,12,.,TGTGCCAGCAGCATGGGAGGGGAAAAACTGTTTTTT,CASSMGGEKLFF
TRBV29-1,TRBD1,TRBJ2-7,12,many,TGCAGCGTTGAGGGACAGGGCTACGAGCAGTACTTC,CSVEGQGYEQYF
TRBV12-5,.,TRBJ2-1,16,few,TGTGCTAGTGGTTTGGTCTCGACTAGCTCCTACAATGAGCAGTTCTTC,CASGLVSTSSYNEQFF
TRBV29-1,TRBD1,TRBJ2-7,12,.,TGCAGCGTCTCCGGGACAGGGGTCGAGCAGTACTTC,CSVSGTGVEQYF
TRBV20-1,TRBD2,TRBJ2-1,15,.,TGCAGTGCTCCCTTAGCGGGAGGGAGGTACAATGAGCAGTTCTTC,CSAPLAGGRYNEQFF
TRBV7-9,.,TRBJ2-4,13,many,TGTGCCAGCAGCCCCCTGGGTGAAGGAATTCAGTACTTC,CASSPLGEGIQYF
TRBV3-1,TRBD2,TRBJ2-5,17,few,TGTGCCAGCAGCCAATACGTGGCTAGCGGGAGGGCGGAGACCCAGTACTTC,CASSQYVASGRAETQYF
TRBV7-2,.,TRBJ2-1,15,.,TGTGCCAGCAGCTCAATACAGAAGCACTACAATGAGCAGTTCTTC,CASSSIQKHYNEQFF
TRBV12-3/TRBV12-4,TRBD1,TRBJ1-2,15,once,TGTGCCAGCAGTTCATGGGACAGCCTTAACTATGGCTACACCTTC,CASSSWDSLNYGYTF
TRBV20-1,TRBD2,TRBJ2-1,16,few,TGCAGTGCTCAGACTAGCGTGGTCCCTCCGCTGGATGAGCAGTTCTTC,CSAQTSVVPPLDEQFF
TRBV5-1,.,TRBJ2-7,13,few,TGCGCCAGCAGCCTACAGGACTCCTACGAGCAGTACTTC,CASSLQDSYEQYF
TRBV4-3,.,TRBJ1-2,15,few,TGCGCCAGCAGCCAAGATTGGAGGAGCTACTATGGCTACACCTTC,CASSQDWRSYYGYTF
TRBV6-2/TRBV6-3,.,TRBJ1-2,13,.,TGTGCCAGCAGTTACTCGGGCGTATATGGCTACACCTTC,CASSYSGVYGYTF
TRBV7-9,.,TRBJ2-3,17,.,TGTGCCAGCAGCTCAGACCTTTCGAGTCCTAGCACAGATACGCAGTATTTT,CASSSDLSSPSTDTQYF
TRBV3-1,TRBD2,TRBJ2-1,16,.,TGTGCCAGCAGCCTCCACGCGGGGGTGAAGAACAATGAGCAGTTCTTC,CASSLHAGVKNNEQFF
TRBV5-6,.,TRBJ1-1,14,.,TGTGCCAGCAGCTTGAGGGCTGGACGCACTGAAGCTTTCTTT,CASSLRAGRTEAFF
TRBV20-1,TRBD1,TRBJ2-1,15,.,TGCAGTGGGAGTGTAGGGACAGGGGGTCACAATGAGCAGTTCTTC,CSGSVGTGGHNEQFF
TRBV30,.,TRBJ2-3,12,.,TGTGCCTGGAGCGACAGCACAGATACGCAGTATTTT,CAWSDSTDTQYF
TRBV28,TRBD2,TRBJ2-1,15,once,TGTGCCACGACTCAAGCGGGAGGTGGGTACAATGAGCAGTTCTTC,CATTQAGGGYNEQFF
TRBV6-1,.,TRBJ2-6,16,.,TGTGCCAGCAGTGACGTATGGGACTCTGGGGCCAACGTCCTGACTTTC,CASSDVWDSGANVLTF
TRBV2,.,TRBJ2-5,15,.,TGTGCCAGCAGTGAAGGATCGGGGATTGGAGAGACCCAGTACTTC,CASSEGSGIGETQYF
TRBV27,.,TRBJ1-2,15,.,TGTGCCAGCAGTTTCTCCGGGGGGCTGTATTATGGCTACACCTTC,CASSFSGGLYYGYTF
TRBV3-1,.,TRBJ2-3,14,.,TGTGCCAGCAGGGACGGGACTGGCAGGGATACGCAGTATTTT,CASRDGTGRDTQYF
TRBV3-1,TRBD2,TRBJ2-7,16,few,TGTGCCAGCAGCCATACCCGGACTAGCGGGAATTGGGAGCAGTACTTC,CASSHTRTSGNWEQYF
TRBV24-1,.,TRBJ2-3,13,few,TGTGCCACCAGTGTACCTAGCACAGATACGCAGTATTTT,CATSVPSTDTQYF
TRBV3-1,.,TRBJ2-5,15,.,TGTGCCAGCAGCCAAGATCCGGGACCCGGCAATGAGCAGTACTTC,CASSQDPGPGNEQYF
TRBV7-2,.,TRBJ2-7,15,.,TGTGCCAGCAGCTTAGCGGGTCACGGGGCGAGCGAGCAGTACTTC,CASSLAGHGASEQYF
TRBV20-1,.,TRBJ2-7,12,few,TGCAGTGCTTCCCCACAAGCACGGGAGCAGTACTTC,CSASPQAREQYF
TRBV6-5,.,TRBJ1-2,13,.,TGTGCCAGCAGTCTCTCGGGGATGGAGGGCTACACCTTC,CASSLSGMEGYTF
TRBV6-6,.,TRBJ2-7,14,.,TGTGCCAGCAAAGATACAGGTGATGACTACGAGCAGTACTTC,CASKDTGDDYEQYF
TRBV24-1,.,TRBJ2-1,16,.,TGTGCCACCAGTGATCCCGGACTGAGAGGTGTGAATGAGCAGTTCTTC,CATSDPGLRGVNEQFF
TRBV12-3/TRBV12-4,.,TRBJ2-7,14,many,TGTGCCAGCAGTTATCGCGGGGTTTCCTACGAGCAGTACTTC,CASSYRGVSYEQYF
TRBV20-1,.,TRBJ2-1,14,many,TGCAGTGCCCCTAGGGGGGCCTCCTACAATGAGCAGTTCTTC,CSAPRGASYNEQFF
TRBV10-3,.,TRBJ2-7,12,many,TGTGCCATCAGTGGGGATGCCTACGAGCAGTACTTC,CAISGDAYEQYF
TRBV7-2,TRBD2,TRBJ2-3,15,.,TGTGCCAGCAGTCACCTAGCGGGAGGGCCAGATACGCAGTATTTT,CASSHLAGGPDTQYF
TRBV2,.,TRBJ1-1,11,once,TGTGCCAGCCTAGGGATGGTTGAAGCTTTCTTT,CASLGMVEAFF
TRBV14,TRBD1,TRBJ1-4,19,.,TGTGCCAGCAGCCAGTTACCGGGACAGGGAAGGACTACTAATGAAAAACTGTTTTTT,CASSQLPGQGRTTNEKLFF
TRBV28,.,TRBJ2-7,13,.,TGTGCCAGCTACACTCAGGGTATCTACGAGCAGTACTTC,CASYTQGIYEQYF
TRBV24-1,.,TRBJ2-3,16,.,TGTGCCACCAGTGACTACAGGGCGGCTAACACAGATACGCAGTATTTT,CATSDYRAANTDTQYF
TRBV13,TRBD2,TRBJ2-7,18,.,TGTGCCAGCAGCCACCGTCTAGCGGGAGGGCTGGACCTATACGAGCAGTACTTC,CASSHRLAGGLDLYEQYF
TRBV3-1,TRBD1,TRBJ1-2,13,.,TGTGCCAGCAGCCAGAGGGGGCAGGCCGGCTACACCTTC,CASSQRGQAGYTF
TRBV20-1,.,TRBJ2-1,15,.,TGCAGTGCTAGAGATGTGGGGGGGCCCCACAACGAGCAGTTCTTC,CSARDVGGPHNEQFF
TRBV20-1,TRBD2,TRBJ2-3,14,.,TGCAGTGCCGCGCGGGAGGAGGGCACAGATACGCAGTATTTT,CSAAREEGTDTQYF